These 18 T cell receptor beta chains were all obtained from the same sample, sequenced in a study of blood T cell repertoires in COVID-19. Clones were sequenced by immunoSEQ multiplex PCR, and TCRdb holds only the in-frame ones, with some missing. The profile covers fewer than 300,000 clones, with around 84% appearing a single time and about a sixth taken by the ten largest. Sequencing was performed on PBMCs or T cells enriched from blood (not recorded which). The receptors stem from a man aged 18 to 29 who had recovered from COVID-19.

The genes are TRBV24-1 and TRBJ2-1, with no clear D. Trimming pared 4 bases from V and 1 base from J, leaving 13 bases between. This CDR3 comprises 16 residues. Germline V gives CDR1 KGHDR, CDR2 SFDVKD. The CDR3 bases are TGTGCCACCAGTGACCCAGACCCTAGTTCCTACAATGAGCAGTTCTTC. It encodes CATSDPDPSSYNEQFF.

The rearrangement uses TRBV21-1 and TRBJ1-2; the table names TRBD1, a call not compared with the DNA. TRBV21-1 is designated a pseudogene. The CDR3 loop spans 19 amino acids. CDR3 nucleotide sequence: TGTGCCAGCAGCAAATGCGACTGCCAAAATGTAACACAGGACTATGGCTACACCTTC. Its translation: CASSKCDCQNVTQDYGYTF.

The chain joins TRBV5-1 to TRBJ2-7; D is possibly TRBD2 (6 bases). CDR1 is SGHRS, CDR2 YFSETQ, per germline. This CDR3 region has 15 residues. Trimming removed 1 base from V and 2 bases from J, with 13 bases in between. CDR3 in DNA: TGCGCCAGCAGCTTGCTCGGGGGTTCCGCCTACGAGCAGTACTTC. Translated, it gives CASSLLGGSAYEQYF.

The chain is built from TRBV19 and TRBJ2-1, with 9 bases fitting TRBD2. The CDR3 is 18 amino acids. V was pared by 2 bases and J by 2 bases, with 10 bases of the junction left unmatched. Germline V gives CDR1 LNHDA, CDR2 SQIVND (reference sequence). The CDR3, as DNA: TGTGCCAGTAGTATATTCCCCTTTAGCGGGAGCGCCTACAATGAGCAGTTCTTC. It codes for CASSIFPFSGSAYNEQFF. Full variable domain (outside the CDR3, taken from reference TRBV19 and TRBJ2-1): DGGITQSPKYLFRKEGQNVTLSCEQNLNHDAMYWYRQDPGQGLRLIYYSQIVNDFQKGDIAEGYSVSREKKESFPLTVTSAQKNPTAFYLCASSIFPFSGSAYNEQFFGPGTRLTVL.

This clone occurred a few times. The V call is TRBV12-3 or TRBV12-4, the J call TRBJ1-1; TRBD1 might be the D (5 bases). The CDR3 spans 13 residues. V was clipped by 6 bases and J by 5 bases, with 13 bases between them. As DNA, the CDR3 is TGTGCCAGCAGCTTGCTCGGGGGTACTGAAGCTTTCTTT. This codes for CASSLLGGTEAFF.

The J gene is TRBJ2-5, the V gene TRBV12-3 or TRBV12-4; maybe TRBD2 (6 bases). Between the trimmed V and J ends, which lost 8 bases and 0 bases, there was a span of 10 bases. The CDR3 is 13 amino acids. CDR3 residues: CASVRGYQETQYF. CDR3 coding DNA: TGTGCCAGCGTACGGGGGTACCAAGAGACCCAGTACTTC.

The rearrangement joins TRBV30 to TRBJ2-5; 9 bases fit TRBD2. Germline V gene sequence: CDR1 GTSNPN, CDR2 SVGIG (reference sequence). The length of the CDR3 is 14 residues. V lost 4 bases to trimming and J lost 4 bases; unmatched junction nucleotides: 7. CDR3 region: CAWNVAGAIETQYF. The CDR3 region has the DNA TGTGCCTGGAACGTAGCGGGAGCTATAGAGACCCAGTACTTC.

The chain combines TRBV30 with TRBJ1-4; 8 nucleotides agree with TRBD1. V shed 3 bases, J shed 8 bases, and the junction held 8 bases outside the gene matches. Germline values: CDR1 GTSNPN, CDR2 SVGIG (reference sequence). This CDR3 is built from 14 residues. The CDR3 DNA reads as TGTGCCTGGAGGAAACCGGGACAGGTCGAAAAACTGTTTTTT. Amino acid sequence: CAWRKPGQVEKLFF.

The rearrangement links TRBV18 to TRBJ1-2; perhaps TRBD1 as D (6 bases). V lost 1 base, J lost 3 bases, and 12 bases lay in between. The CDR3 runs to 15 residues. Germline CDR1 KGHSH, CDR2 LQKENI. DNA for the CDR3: TGTGCCAGCTCACCACAACAGGGCTCGGACTATGGCTACACCTTC. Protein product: CASSPQQGSDYGYTF.

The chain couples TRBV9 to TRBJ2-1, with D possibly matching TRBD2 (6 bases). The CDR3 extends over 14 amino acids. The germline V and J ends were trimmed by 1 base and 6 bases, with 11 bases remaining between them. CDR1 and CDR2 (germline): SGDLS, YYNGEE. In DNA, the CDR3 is TGTGCCAGCAGCGTATCCCCCGGGAGCAATGAGCAGTTCTTC. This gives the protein CASSVSPGSNEQFF.

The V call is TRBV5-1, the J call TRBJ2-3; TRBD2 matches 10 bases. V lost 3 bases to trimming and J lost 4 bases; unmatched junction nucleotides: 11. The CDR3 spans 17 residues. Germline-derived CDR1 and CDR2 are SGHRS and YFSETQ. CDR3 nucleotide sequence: TGCGCCAGCAGCTCGAGAGCGGGGGGGCTAAGGGCAGATACGCAGTATTTT. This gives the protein CASSSRAGGLRADTQYF.

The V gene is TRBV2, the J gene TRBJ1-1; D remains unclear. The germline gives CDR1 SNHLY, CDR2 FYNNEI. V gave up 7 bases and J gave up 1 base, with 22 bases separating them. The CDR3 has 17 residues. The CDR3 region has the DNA TGTGCCAGCAACTGGAGAGGAGGACGCGCGGGGAACACTGAAGCTTTCTTT. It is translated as CASNWRGGRAGNTEAFF.

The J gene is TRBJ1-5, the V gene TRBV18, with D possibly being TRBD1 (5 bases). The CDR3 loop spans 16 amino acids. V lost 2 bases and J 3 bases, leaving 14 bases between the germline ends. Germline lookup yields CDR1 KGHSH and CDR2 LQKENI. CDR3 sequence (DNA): TGTGCCAGCTCACCAACATCAGGGTTCCCCAATCAGCCCCAGCATTTT. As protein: CASSPTSGFPNQPQHF.

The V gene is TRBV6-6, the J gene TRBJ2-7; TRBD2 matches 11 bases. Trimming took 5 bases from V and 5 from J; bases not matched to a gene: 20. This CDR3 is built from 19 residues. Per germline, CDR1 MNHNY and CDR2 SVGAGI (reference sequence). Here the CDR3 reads CASSHRGRVSGRAVDEQYF. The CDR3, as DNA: TGTGCCAGCAGTCACAGGGGGCGCGTTAGCGGGAGGGCCGTCGACGAGCAGTACTTC.

The CDR3 is CASSKREMNTEAFF. The CDR3 DNA sequence: TGTGCCAGCAGCAAAAGGGAGATGAACACTGAAGCTTTCTTT. J is TRBJ1-1 and V is TRBV11-2, with D unresolved. Germline V lookup: CDR1 SGHAT, CDR2 FQNNGV. This CDR3 contains 14 residues. Trimming took off 5 bases at V and 0 bases at J, with 10 bases between the two ends.

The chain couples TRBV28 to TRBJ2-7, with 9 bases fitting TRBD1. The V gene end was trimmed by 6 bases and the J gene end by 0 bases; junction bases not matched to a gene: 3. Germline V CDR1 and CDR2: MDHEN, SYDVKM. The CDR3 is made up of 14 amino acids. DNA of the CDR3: TGTGCCAGCAGCTTGACAGGGGGCTCCTACGAGCAGTACTTC. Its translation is CASSLTGGSYEQYF.

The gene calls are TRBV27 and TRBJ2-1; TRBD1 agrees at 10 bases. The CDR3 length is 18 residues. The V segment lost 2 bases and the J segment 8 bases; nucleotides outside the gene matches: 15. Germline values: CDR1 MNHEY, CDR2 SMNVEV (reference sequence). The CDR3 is CASSLGTGATRRGYEQFF. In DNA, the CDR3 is TGTGCCAGCAGTTTAGGGACAGGGGCGACTCGGCGTGGATATGAGCAGTTCTTC.

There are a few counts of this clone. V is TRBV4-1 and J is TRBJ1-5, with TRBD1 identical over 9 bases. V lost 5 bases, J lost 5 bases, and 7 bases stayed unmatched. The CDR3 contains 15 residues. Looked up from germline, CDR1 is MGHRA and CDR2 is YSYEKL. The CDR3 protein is CASSLGDRDYQPQHF. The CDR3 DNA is TGCGCCAGCAGCTTAGGGGACAGGGATTATCAGCCCCAGCATTTT.